These 5 T cell receptor beta chains originate from one sample sequenced in a study of CD8 T cells in Susac syndrome. The RNA, 0.5 to 1 ug, was put through reverse transcription using random hexamers. TCRdb analysed the immunoSEQ multiplex PCR reads with MiXCR anew, one entry per CDR3 protein. The sample shows 65,000 to 100,000 distinct CDR3 sequences, approximately 96% of them seen only once. Sequencing was carried out using CD8+ T cells from PBMCs. The source is a human donor with Susac syndrome.

The gene calls are TRBV27 and TRBJ2-4; D gene unclear. Germline CDR1 reads MNHEY; CDR2 reads SMNVEV (reference sequence). The CDR3 is 10 amino acids. Trimming took off 8 bases at V and 8 bases at J, with 7 bases between the two ends. The CDR3 nucleotides are TGTGCCAGCGGGTGGGACATTCAGTACTTC. Translated, it gives CASGWDIQYF.

The chain is built from TRBV27 and TRBJ2-1; the D is unclear. Trimming removed 2 bases at V and 6 bases at J, with 8 bases between. This CDR3 is 13 amino acids long. From germline, CDR1 is MNHEY and CDR2 SMNVEV (reference sequence). The CDR3 nucleotides read TGTGCCAGCAGTTTAAATGGGCCCAATGAGCAGTTCTTC. It encodes CASSLNGPNEQFF.

The chain employs TRBV5-1 and TRBJ1-2; tentative D call: TRBD1 (6 bases). The CDR3 extends over 15 amino acids. V shed 0 bases and J shed 8 bases, with 17 bases lying between them. Germline CDR1 reads SGHRS; CDR2 reads YFSETQ. As DNA, the CDR3 is TGCGCCAGCAGCTTGGTGACAGGCCAACGAGGGGGCTACACCTTC. Translated, it gives CASSLVTGQRGGYTF.

The chain carries TRBV9 and TRBJ2-1, with 10 bases that match TRBD2. This CDR3 spans 15 amino acids. CDR1 SGDLS and CDR2 YYNGEE come from the germline V gene. V lost 1 base, J lost 8 bases, and 6 bases stayed unmatched. CDR3 sequence reads: CASSVRLAGVDEQFF. In DNA, the CDR3 is TGTGCCAGCAGCGTACGCCTAGCGGGAGTCGATGAGCAGTTCTTC.

The chain is built from TRBV15 and TRBJ2-1; 8 bases are a match to TRBD2. The V gene end was trimmed by 5 bases and the J gene end by 0 bases; junction bases not matched to a gene: 3. The CDR3 consists of 15 residues. Germline CDR1 LNHNV, CDR2 YYDKDF (reference sequence). The CDR3 DNA follows: TGTGCCACCAGCCACAGCGGGAGCTCCTACAATGAGCAGTTCTTC. Residues: CATSHSGSSYNEQFF.